The source of this T cell receptor beta chain is a study of blood T cells in healthy people across ages. PCR was performed a second time for about 7 to 12 cycles using a sample-barcoded 5' primer and a J-beta primer mix. Via MiXCR, TCRdb re-called the 5' RACE reads, giving one row per CDR3 protein. The sample lists 710,000 or so distinct CDR3 sequences, 32% seen once, with over 15% in the top ten. Every donor provided roughly 9.1 milliliters of peripheral blood. Trimming left V 10 bases short and J 5 bases short, with 6 bases between. The V gene's germline CDR1 is MNHEY and CDR2 SVGEGT. The CDR3 spans 11 residues.

This TCR derives from a woman over 75 in good health. The source material was blood. V and J are TRBV6-2 or TRBV6-3 and TRBJ1-6; the D is unclear. Here the CDR3 DNA reads TGTGCCACCCGCGATAATTCACCCCTCCACTTT. As protein: CATRDNSPLHF.